This T cell receptor (beta chain) was recorded in a study of identical twins. This clonotype has more than one count but fewer than ten. V lost 4 bases, J lost 3 bases, and 17 bases lay in between. CDR1 is SGHRS and CDR2 is YFSETQ in the germline V gene. The CDR3 runs 15 residues. TCRdb recomputed calls from the 5' RACE reads with MiXCR, one row per CDR3 protein. The sample records fewer than 550,000 distinct CDR3 sequences, 13% to 15% being singletons. This sample also appeared in a second study, on yellow fever vaccine responses in identical twins. This second study says: On the reported evidence, twins' vaccine T cell responses seemed partly convergent and partly personalized.

The chain employs TRBV5-1 and TRBJ2-7; tentatively, D is TRBD1 (7 bases). The sequenced material came from CD4+ T cells sorted from blood. This clonotype was obtained from a woman aged 18-29 years in good health. CDR3 coding DNA: TGCGCCAGCAGCGGATCAGGAGGGGGCCTCTACGAGCAGTACTTC. Translation: CASSGSGGGLYEQYF. Full variable domain (missing parts from reference TRBV5-1 and TRBJ2-7): KAGVTQTPRYLIKTRGQQVTLSCSPISGHRSVSWYQQTPGQGLQFLFEYFSETQRNKGNFPGRFSGRQFSNSRSEMNVSTLELGDSALYLCASSGSGGGLYEQYFGPGTRLTVT.